This is a list of T cell receptor beta chains from one sample in a study of CD8+CD57+ T cells in acquired aplastic anemia. Each CDR3 protein gets one entry after TCRdb re-called the reads with MiXCR. The sample lists some 210,000 distinct CDR3 sequences; approximately 60% were seen once. Sequenced material: sorted CD4+, CD8+, or CD8+CD57+ T cells (not recorded which) from PBMCs. Receptors originate from a human donor in good health. The CDR3 runs from the conserved cysteine through the conserved F or W. A D gene is named only where the DNA matches it firmly. Part of the rows lack a size; the others show once, few, many or a class for expanded clones.

cdr3_nt	cdr3_aa	cdr3_length	v_call	j_call	clone_size	d_call
TGTGCCAGCAGATTACAGGCGAACTACGAGCAGTACTTC	CASRLQANYEQYF	13	TRBV28	TRBJ2-7	many	.
TGTGCCAGCAGCTTCCTTCCCCTGAACACTGAAGCTTTCTTT	CASSFLPLNTEAFF	14	TRBV7-3	TRBJ1-1	.	.
TGCAGTGCTACCGACCCTGGGCTGGGGGGCTACGAGCAGTACTTC	CSATDPGLGGYEQYF	15	TRBV20-1	TRBJ2-7	few	.
TGTGCCAGTAGCGTTGGGAACGGAAATTCACCCCTCCACTTT	CASSVGNGNSPLHF	14	TRBV19	TRBJ1-6	few	.
TGCGCCAGCAGCCAAGTGACGGGCCCTTGGTATGAGCAGTTCTTC	CASSQVTGPWYEQFF	15	TRBV4-1	TRBJ2-1	many	.
TGTGCCAGCAGCGTCGACAGGGGTAACATGAACACTGAAGCTTTCTTT	CASSVDRGNMNTEAFF	16	TRBV5-6	TRBJ1-1	.	TRBD1
TGTGCCAGCAGCCTGACAGGGTATAATGAGCAGTTCTTC	CASSLTGYNEQFF	13	TRBV2	TRBJ2-1	.	TRBD1
TGTGCCAGCAGCTTAGAGCCAGGGAGAATTTCACCCCTCCACTTT	CASSLEPGRISPLHF	15	TRBV7-8	TRBJ1-6	.	.
TGCAGTGCCCCTGGGGGCCAGGGACGGTACGAGCAGTACTTC	CSAPGGQGRYEQYF	14	TRBV20-1	TRBJ2-7	.	.
TGTGCCAGCAGCGTAGGACAGGGGTTAATAGATACGCAGTATTTT	CASSVGQGLIDTQYF	15	TRBV9	TRBJ2-3	many	TRBD1
TGCGCCAGCAGCGCCTCCGAGGGTGGCTACGAGCAGTACTTC	CASSASEGGYEQYF	14	TRBV5-1	TRBJ2-7	many	.
TGTGCCAGTAGTATGCGGGGGGCCAGGGAGACCCAGTACTTC	CASSMRGARETQYF	14	TRBV19	TRBJ2-5	once	TRBD2
TGTGCCAGCAGGCGCACGACTAGCGGGAACTACAATGAGCAGTTCTTC	CASRRTTSGNYNEQFF	16	TRBV2	TRBJ2-1	.	TRBD2
TGTGCCAGCAGTTACTCGGTGGGGGGCGGCACAGATACGCAGTATTTT	CASSYSVGGGTDTQYF	16	TRBV6-6	TRBJ2-3	many	.
TGTGCCAGCAGTCCGGGACTGGGAACCTACGAGCAGTACTTC	CASSPGLGTYEQYF	14	TRBV27	TRBJ2-7	.	.
TGCAGTGCTAGCCCCCCAGGGTACACTGAAGCTTTCTTT	CSASPPGYTEAFF	13	TRBV20-1	TRBJ1-1	.	.
TGTGCCAATAGTAGACTAGCGGGAGGGCCCATCTACGAGCAGTACTTC	CANSRLAGGPIYEQYF	16	TRBV19	TRBJ2-7	.	TRBD2
TGTGCCAGCAGCTCCCGGACAGGGAGCATCTACGAGCAGTACTTC	CASSSRTGSIYEQYF	15	TRBV7-2	TRBJ2-7	.	TRBD1
TGTGCCAGCAGTGAATATGCGGCAGGCCTCAATGAGCAGTTCTTC	CASSEYAAGLNEQFF	15	TRBV25-1	TRBJ2-1	.	.
TGTGCCAGCAGCTTAGCCCCGAATAATCAGCCCCAGCATTTT	CASSLAPNNQPQHF	14	TRBV7-2	TRBJ1-5	.	.
TGTGCCAGCAGCCTCAAAGACATACGGTCCTATGGCTACACCTTC	CASSLKDIRSYGYTF	15	TRBV7-8	TRBJ1-2	many	.
TGTGCCGGGGGCCCAACCACCGGACAGGGAAGGGACTACGAGCAGTACTTC	CAGGPTTGQGRDYEQYF	17	TRBV7-9	TRBJ2-7	.	TRBD1